This TCR beta chain originates from a study of CD8+ T cells in alopecia areata. Study summary: Each day, treated patients took oral tofacitinib twice, at 5 to 10 mg per dose. The tofacitinib course ran for 6 to 18 months and was followed by 6 months off drug.

As to treatment: oral pan-JAK inhibitor, 5-10 mg twice daily. From germline, CDR1 is SNHLY and CDR2 FYNNEI. Trimming shortened V by 6 bases and J by 4 bases, and 11 bases separated the two germline ends. CDR3 length equals 13 residues. Concerning this clone itself: Its antigen is not identified.

Extraction of RNA preceded its reverse transcription into cDNA, which served as the sequencing template. The repertoire was sequenced with immunoSEQ multiplex PCR; TCRdb's copy has only in-frame clones and lacks some. The sample records approximately 210,000 clones, around 65% being singletons. Study-level points and caveats: Among the top 100, expanded CD8+ clones were significantly decreased by tofacitinib, as was scalp clonality.

The chain joins TRBV2 to TRBJ2-3, with D maybe TRBD2 (5 bases). The clonotype comes from a human donor with alopecia areata. Source: CD4+ T cells sorted from blood, taken at approximately week 44, from a patient treated with tofacitinib. DNA for the CDR3: TGTGCCAGCAGAGCGATGAGGGCAGATACGCAGTATTTT. Protein: CASRAMRADTQYF.